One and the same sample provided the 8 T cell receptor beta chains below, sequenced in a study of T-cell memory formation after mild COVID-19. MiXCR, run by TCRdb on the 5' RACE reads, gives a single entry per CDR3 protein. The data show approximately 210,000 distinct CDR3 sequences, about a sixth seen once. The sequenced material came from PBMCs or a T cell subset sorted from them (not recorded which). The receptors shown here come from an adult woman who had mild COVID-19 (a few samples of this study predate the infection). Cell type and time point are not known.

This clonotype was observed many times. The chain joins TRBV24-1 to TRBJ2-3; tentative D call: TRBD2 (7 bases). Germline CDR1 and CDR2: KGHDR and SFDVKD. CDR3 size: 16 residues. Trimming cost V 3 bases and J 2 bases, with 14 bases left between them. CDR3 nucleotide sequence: TGTGCCACCAGTGATCCCCGAGGGGGGGCCACAGATACGCAGTATTTT. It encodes CATSDPRGGATDTQYF.

This CDR3 is CASSQVSGAGELFF. The CDR3 bases are TGCGCCAGCAGCCAAGTCTCAGGGGCCGGGGAGCTGTTTTTT. The V and J genes are TRBV4-1 and TRBJ2-2; D is perhaps TRBD1 (6 bases). This CDR3 contains 14 residues. V was trimmed by 1 base and J by 6 bases, leaving 9 bases between them. Germline V gene sequence: CDR1 MGHRA, CDR2 YSYEKL.

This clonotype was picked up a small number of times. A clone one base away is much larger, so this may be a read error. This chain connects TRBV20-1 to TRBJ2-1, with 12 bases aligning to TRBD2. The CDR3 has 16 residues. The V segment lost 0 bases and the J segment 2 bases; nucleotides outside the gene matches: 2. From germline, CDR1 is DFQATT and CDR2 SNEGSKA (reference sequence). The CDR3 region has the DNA TGCAGTGCTAGAGAGGCTAGCGGGAGGGCCTACAATGAGCAGTTCTTC. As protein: CSAREASGRAYNEQFF.

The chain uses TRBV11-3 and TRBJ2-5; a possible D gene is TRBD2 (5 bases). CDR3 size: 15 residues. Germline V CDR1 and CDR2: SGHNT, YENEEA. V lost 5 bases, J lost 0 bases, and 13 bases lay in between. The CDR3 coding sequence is TGTGCCAGCAGCCCCTCTCGGGGAAACCAAGAGACCCAGTACTTC. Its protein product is CASSPSRGNQETQYF.

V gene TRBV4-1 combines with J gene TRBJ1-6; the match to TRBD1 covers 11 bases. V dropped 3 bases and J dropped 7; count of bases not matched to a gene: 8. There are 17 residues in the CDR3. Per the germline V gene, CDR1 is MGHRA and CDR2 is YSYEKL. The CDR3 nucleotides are TGCGCCAGCAGCCAGACTGGACAGGGGGCCCAAAATTCACCCCTCCACTTT. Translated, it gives CASSQTGQGAQNSPLHF.

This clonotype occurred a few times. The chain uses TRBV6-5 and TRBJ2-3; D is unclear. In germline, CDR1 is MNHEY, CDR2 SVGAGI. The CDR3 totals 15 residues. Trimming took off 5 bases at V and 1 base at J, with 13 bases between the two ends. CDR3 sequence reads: CASSGVSQGTDTQYF. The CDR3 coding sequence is TGTGCCAGCAGTGGGGTTAGCCAGGGCACAGATACGCAGTATTTT.

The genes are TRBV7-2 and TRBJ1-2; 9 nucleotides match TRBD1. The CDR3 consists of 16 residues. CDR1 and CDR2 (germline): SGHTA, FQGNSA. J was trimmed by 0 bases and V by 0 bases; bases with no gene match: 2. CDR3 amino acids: CASSLAGTGTNYGYTF. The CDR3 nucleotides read TGTGCCAGCAGCTTAGCGGGGACAGGGACTAACTATGGCTACACCTTC.

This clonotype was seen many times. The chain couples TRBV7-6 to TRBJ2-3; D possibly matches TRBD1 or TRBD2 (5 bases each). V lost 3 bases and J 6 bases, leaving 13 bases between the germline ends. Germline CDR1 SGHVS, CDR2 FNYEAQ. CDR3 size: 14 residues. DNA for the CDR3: TGTGCCAGCAGCTTCGGGACCAGACCGGATACGCAGTATTTT. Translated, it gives CASSFGTRPDTQYF.